A single sample gave rise to the 31 T cell receptor beta chains below, sequenced in a study of blood T cells in healthy people across ages. It was with a sample-barcoded 5' primer and a J-beta primer mix that a second PCR of about 7 to 12 cycles was run. TCRdb passed the 5' RACE reads through MiXCR, listing each CDR3 protein once. In the table there are about 780,000 distinct CDR3 sequences, more than 35% of which are singletons. Material: blood. These receptors were collected from a man older than 75 in good health.

The J gene is TRBJ1-1, the V gene TRBV9, with a weak D call TRBD1 (5 bases). V lost 0 bases and J 7 bases, leaving 10 bases between the germline ends. CDR3 length: 13 residues. Germline V CDR1 and CDR2: SGDLS, YYNGEE. CDR3 protein: CASSVAGGVEAFF. For the CDR3, the DNA is TGTGCCAGCAGCGTAGCTGGAGGGGTTGAAGCTTTCTTT.

Notes on this clonotype: This clone may be a read error of a much larger clone one base away. The chain uses TRBV29-1 and TRBJ2-7; the D gene is possibly TRBD2 (6 bases). With 7 bases removed from V and 7 bases from J, the gap between germline ends came to 20 bases. The germline CDR1 and CDR2 sequences are SQVTM and ANQGSEA. The CDR3 has 13 residues. The CDR3: CSARIAGGNEQYF. CDR3 nucleotides: TGCAGCGCCCGAATAGCAGGCGGGAATGAGCAGTACTTC.

This clonotype was counted a single time. The chain links TRBV7-2 to TRBJ2-7, with 11 bases matching TRBD2. With V trimmed by 3 bases and J by 2 bases, 3 bases remained unmatched. Germline values: CDR1 SGHTA, CDR2 FQGNSA. This CDR3 has 15 residues. CDR3 amino acids: CASSLVTSGTYEQYF. In DNA form, the CDR3 reads TGTGCCAGCAGCTTGGTGACTAGCGGGACCTACGAGCAGTACTTC.

The chain has TRBV7-9 and TRBJ2-5; 11 bases line up with TRBD2. This CDR3 has 17 amino acids. Germline V CDR1 and CDR2: SEHNR, FQNEAQ (reference sequence). The V gene end was trimmed by 1 base and the J gene end by 4 bases; junction bases not matched to a gene: 8. The CDR3 protein is CASSLDLLAGVSETQYF. In nucleotides, the CDR3 is TGTGCCAGCAGCTTAGATCTACTAGCGGGAGTTTCAGAGACCCAGTACTTC.

This clonotype has at least ten counts. This chain uses TRBV2 with TRBJ2-7; D is possibly TRBD1 (5 bases). V lost 7 bases and J 5 bases, leaving 12 bases between the germline ends. CDR1 and CDR2 (germline): SNHLY, FYNNEI. The CDR3 is made up of 12 amino acids. Here the CDR3 DNA reads TGTGCCAGCAACCCAGGGATTAACGAGCAGTACTTC. Translation: CASNPGINEQYF.

The gene calls are TRBV12-3 or TRBV12-4 and TRBJ1-1; D might be TRBD1 (5 bases). This CDR3 has 12 amino acids. The V end lost 3 bases, the J end lost 10 bases, and 12 bases lay between the germline ends. CDR3 coding DNA: TGTGCCAGCAGTTTTACAGGCCGGGGAGCTTTCTTT. This encodes CASSFTGRGAFF.

The CDR3 nucleotides are TGCGCCAGCAGTGAGTCGGCCCAGCCCCAAGCCGAGCAGTACTTC. Amino acid sequence: CASSESAQPQAEQYF. This sequence joins TRBV10-1 and TRBJ2-7; D is undetermined. The CDR3 length is 15 residues. V was clipped by 0 bases and J by 6 bases, with 15 bases between them. Looked up from germline, CDR1 is WNHNN and CDR2 is SYGVQD (reference sequence).

The chain recombines TRBV7-2 with TRBJ2-3; a weak D match, TRBD2 (6 bases). The CDR3 length is 13 residues. Trimming stripped 10 bases from V and 8 bases from J, with 19 bases between. CDR1 and CDR2 (germline): SGHTA, FQGNSA. For the CDR3, the DNA is TGTGCCACGAGCGCTCTGGGGGGAGTTACGCAGTATTTT. Translated, it gives CATSALGGVTQYF.

The rearrangement uses TRBV28 and TRBJ2-5; 11 nucleotides agree with TRBD2. The CDR3 is made up of 13 amino acids. CDR1 is MDHEN, CDR2 SYDVKM, per germline. V was pared by 8 bases and J by 4 bases, with 3 bases of the junction left unmatched. CDR3 nucleotides: TGTGCCAGCTTTAGCGGGAGGGCAGAGACCCAGTACTTC. Its protein is CASFSGRAETQYF. Looking up the rest from reference TRBV28 and TRBJ2-5 gives the full variable domain: DVKVTQSSRYLVKRTGEKVFLECVQDMDHENMFWYRQDPGLGLRLIYFSYDVKMKEKGDIPEGYSVSREKKERFSLILESASTNQTSMYLCASFSGRAETQYFGPGTRLLVL.

The chain has TRBV7-9 and TRBJ2-3, with TRBD2 identical over 11 bases. This CDR3 contains 15 residues. Germline loops: CDR1 SEHNR, CDR2 FQNEAQ (reference sequence). V trimming: 1 base; J trimming: 7 bases; junction bases outside the gene matches: 4. DNA for the CDR3: TGTGCCAGCAGCTTAGGACTAGCGGGGTTGAATACGCAGTATTTT. Translating gives CASSLGLAGLNTQYF.

This chain links TRBV11-3 with TRBJ2-5; TRBD2 matches 9 bases. The J call may be faulty, since TRBJ2-7 better matches the DNA end. This CDR3 has 15 amino acids. Per germline, CDR1 SGHNT and CDR2 YENEEA. The CDR3 protein is CASSSPLGGRGEQYF. In DNA, the CDR3 is TGTGCCAGCAGCTCTCCTCTTGGCGGGAGGGGCGAGCAGTACTTC.

This chain's CDR3 is CASSPRELSGGFTDTQYF. The CDR3, as DNA: TGCGCCAGCAGCCCGAGAGAGTTATCTGGGGGTTTCACAGATACGCAGTATTTT. V is TRBV5-1 and J is TRBJ2-3; TRBD1 or TRBD2 may be the D gene (5 bases each). Per germline, CDR1 SGHRS and CDR2 YFSETQ. The CDR3 runs 18 residues. Trimming pared 4 bases from V and 2 bases from J, leaving 23 bases between.

This chain joins TRBV2 and TRBJ1-4; TRBD1 matches 10 bases. V gave up 5 bases and J gave up 7 bases; unmatched junction bases: 4. There are 14 residues in the CDR3. Germline V gene data show CDR1 as SNHLY and CDR2 as FYNNEI. The CDR3: CASSKDRGPEKLFF. CDR3 sequence (DNA): TGTGCCAGCAGTAAAGACAGGGGGCCTGAAAAACTGTTTTTT.

V usage is TRBV7-3 and J usage is TRBJ2-2; D unresolved. The CDR3 runs to 12 residues. CDR1 and CDR2 from the germline V gene are SGHTA and FQGTGA. The ends were cut back, 5 bases at V and 6 bases at J, with 7 bases in the middle. The CDR3 DNA follows: TGTGCCAGCAGCCCTACCTCCGGGGAGCTGTTTTTT. It codes for CASSPTSGELFF.

This clonotype was counted only a few times. The V and J genes are TRBV4-2 and TRBJ2-1; D uncertain. The CDR3 covers 13 residues. Germline V gene lookup returns CDR1 LGHNA and CDR2 YNFKEQ. Trimming took 4 bases from V and 13 from J, leaving 17 bases between them. The CDR3 reads CASSPMTPRRQFF. In nucleotides, the CDR3 is TGTGCCAGCAGCCCAATGACCCCACGCCGTCAGTTCTTC.

This clonotype came up many times. This chain connects TRBV4-3 to TRBJ1-5; D is uncertain. V was shortened by 6 bases and J by 2 bases, with 17 bases between the two germline ends. CDR1 is LGHNA and CDR2 is YSLEER in the germline V gene. This CDR3 comprises 16 residues. The CDR3 nucleotides are TGCGCCAGCAGTCAAACGCGTGGAGTAGGCAATCAGCCCCAGCATTTT. This encodes CASSQTRGVGNQPQHF.

This clonotype came up many times. At one of its ends the junction is not consistent with the germline gene, which may arise from a read error. The chain has TRBV20-1 and TRBJ2-1, with 7 bases that match TRBD1. The CDR3 is made up of 15 amino acids. Germline loops: CDR1 DFQATT, CDR2 SNEGSKA (reference sequence). The CDR3 coding sequence is TGCAGTGCAGCAGGGGGTCAGAGGCTTTACACTGAGCAGTTCTTC. It yields the protein CSAAGGQRLYTEQFF.

V and J are TRBV3-1 and TRBJ2-6; D not resolved. The CDR3 sequence is 15 residues long. Germline CDR1 is LGHDT and CDR2 is YNNKEL (reference sequence). V gave up 0 bases and J gave up 2 bases, with 5 bases separating them. Here the CDR3 reads CASSQDQTGANVLTF. CDR3 coding DNA: TGTGCCAGCAGCCAAGATCAGACTGGGGCCAACGTCCTGACTTTC.

The chain carries TRBV4-2 and TRBJ2-2; TRBD1 aligns across 11 bases. The germline V gene encodes CDR1 LGHNA and CDR2 YNFKEQ. The CDR3 is 18 residues long. Unmatched junction bases numbered 9, after V lost 4 bases and J lost 2 bases. The CDR3 DNA is TGTGCCAGCAGCCGGCCGGGACAGGGGGTTGACAACACCGGGGAGCTGTTTTTT. The encoded protein is CASSRPGQGVDNTGELFF.

This clonotype has at least ten counts. The chain joins TRBV20-1 to TRBJ1-5; D ambiguous. V was shortened by 3 bases and J by 4 bases, with 16 bases between the two germline ends. The CDR3 runs to 15 residues. CDR1 is DFQATT and CDR2 is SNEGSKA in the germline V gene (reference sequence). CDR3 in amino acids: CSASPLHSDNQPQHF. CDR3 DNA sequence: TGCAGTGCTAGTCCGCTGCACAGCGATAATCAGCCCCAGCATTTT.

The chain is built from TRBV12-3 or TRBV12-4 and TRBJ2-5, with TRBD2 identical over 8 bases. The CDR3 runs 15 residues. V was pared by 5 bases and J by 11 bases, with 16 bases of the junction left unmatched. The CDR3, as DNA: TGTGCCAGCAGTCCCCGGACTAGCCCCGCGGGGGAGCAGTACTTC. It yields the protein CASSPRTSPAGEQYF.

This clonotype was found a few times. The CDR3: CASRGYNEQYF. The CDR3 DNA reads TGTGCCAGCAGGGGGTACAATGAGCAGTACTTC. The rearrangement uses TRBV27 and TRBJ2-1, with no clear D. The J call is in doubt because the DNA end fits TRBJ2-7 better. This CDR3 spans 11 amino acids. Germline CDR1 reads MNHEY; CDR2 reads SMNVEV (reference sequence).

The chain uses TRBV11-2 and TRBJ2-2; the D gene is possibly TRBD1 (5 bases). The CDR3 extends over 14 amino acids. Per the germline V gene, CDR1 is SGHAT and CDR2 is FQNNGV. The germline V and J ends were trimmed by 1 base and 6 bases, with 9 bases remaining between them. The CDR3 DNA sequence: TGTGCCAGCAGCTTAGTAAGGGGCGCCGGGGAGCTGTTTTTT. Translated: CASSLVRGAGELFF.

The chain couples TRBV6-2 or TRBV6-3 to TRBJ2-5, with D perhaps TRBD1 (6 bases). The J call may be incorrect, as the DNA end agrees better with TRBJ2-7. The CDR3 consists of 14 residues. Germline V gives CDR1 MNHEY, CDR2 SVGEGT. The CDR3 is CASRNLQGSHEQYF. CDR3 in DNA: TGTGCCAGCAGGAACCTACAGGGTTCCCACGAGCAGTACTTC.

The chain carries TRBV4-3 and TRBJ2-1, with TRBD2 as a possible D gene (5 bases). CDR3 length equals 16 residues. Trimming shortened V by 0 bases and J by 2 bases, and 11 bases separated the two germline ends. Germline CDR1 reads LGHNA; CDR2 reads YSLEER. The CDR3 nucleotides are TGCGCCAGCAGCCAAGAATGGCGGAGGACCTACAATGAGCAGTTCTTC. Translating gives CASSQEWRRTYNEQFF.

This chain links TRBV7-2 with TRBJ2-1; 9 nucleotides line up with TRBD2. The ends lost 5 bases at V and 15 bases at J; junction bases unmatched: 11. This CDR3 is 13 amino acids long. CDR1 and CDR2 (germline): SGHTA, FQGNSA. The CDR3 spells CASSVGGLAGTFF. The CDR3 DNA sequence: TGTGCCAGCAGCGTAGGCGGGCTAGCGGGAACGTTCTTC.

This clonotype was picked up one time. The rearrangement links TRBV11-2 to TRBJ1-4; 8 bases agree with TRBD1. Trimming removed 2 bases from V and 7 bases from J; junction bases left unmatched: 3. Looked up from germline, CDR1 is SGHAT and CDR2 is FQNNGV. This CDR3 is built from 14 residues. In DNA form, the CDR3 reads TGTGCCAGCAGCTTACAGGGGGCAGCTGAAAAACTGTTTTTT. This codes for CASSLQGAAEKLFF.

The chain links TRBV6-1 to TRBJ2-7, with TRBD2 matching 8 bases. The J call may be faulty, since TRBJ2-5 better matches the DNA end. Germline V gene data show CDR1 as MNHNS and CDR2 as SASEGT. CDR3 length: 16 amino acids. The CDR3 reads CASSPIREGLGETQYF. The CDR3 DNA reads TGTGCCAGCAGCCCAATCCGGGAGGGCCTCGGGGAGACCCAGTACTTC.

Ten or more counts support this clonotype. The chain combines TRBV5-1 with TRBJ2-7; TRBD1 matches 10 bases. Trimming removed 5 bases from V and 3 bases from J; junction bases left unmatched: 5. This CDR3 spans 14 amino acids. Germline V gene sequence: CDR1 SGHRS, CDR2 YFSETQ. CDR3 region: CASRPGTGDYEQYF. CDR3 DNA sequence: TGCGCCAGCAGGCCGGGGACAGGGGACTACGAGCAGTACTTC.

This clonotype was observed a few times. The chain has TRBV5-1 and TRBJ1-4, with D possibly TRBD1 on 5 matching bases. The germline V gene encodes CDR1 SGHRS and CDR2 YFSETQ. The CDR3 is made up of 14 amino acids. V dropped 4 bases and J dropped 7 bases, with 14 bases sitting between them. The CDR3, as DNA: TGCGCCAGCAGCCTGGTGGGGACGATTGAAAAACTGTTTTTT. This gives the protein CASSLVGTIEKLFF.

As DNA, the CDR3 is TGTGCCAGCAGCAGGGACAGGGGGCTTGAAAAACTGTTTTTT. Its protein is CASSRDRGLEKLFF. The chain couples TRBV12-3 or TRBV12-4 to TRBJ1-4; 12 bases align to TRBD1. The CDR3 spans 14 residues. V was pared by 6 bases and J by 7 bases, with 3 bases of the junction left unmatched.